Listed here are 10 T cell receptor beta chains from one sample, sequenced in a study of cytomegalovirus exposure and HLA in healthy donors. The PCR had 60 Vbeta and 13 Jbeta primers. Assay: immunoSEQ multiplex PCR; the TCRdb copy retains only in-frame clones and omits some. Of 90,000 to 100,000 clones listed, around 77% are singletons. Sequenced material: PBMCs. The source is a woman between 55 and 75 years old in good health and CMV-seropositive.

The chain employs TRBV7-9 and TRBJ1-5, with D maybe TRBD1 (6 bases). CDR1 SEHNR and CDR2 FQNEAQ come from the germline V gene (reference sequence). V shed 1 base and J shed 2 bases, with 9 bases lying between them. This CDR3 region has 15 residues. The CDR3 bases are TGTGCCAGCAGCTTAGAGGGGGGGGGCAATCAGCCCCAGCATTTT. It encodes CASSLEGGGNQPQHF.

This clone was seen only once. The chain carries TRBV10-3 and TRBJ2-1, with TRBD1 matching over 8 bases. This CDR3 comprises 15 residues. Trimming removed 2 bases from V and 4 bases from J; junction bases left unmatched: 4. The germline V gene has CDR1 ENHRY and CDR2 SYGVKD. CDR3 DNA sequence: TGTGCCATCAGTGAGAGGCAGGGGGCTTACAATGAGCAGTTCTTC. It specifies CAISERQGAYNEQFF.

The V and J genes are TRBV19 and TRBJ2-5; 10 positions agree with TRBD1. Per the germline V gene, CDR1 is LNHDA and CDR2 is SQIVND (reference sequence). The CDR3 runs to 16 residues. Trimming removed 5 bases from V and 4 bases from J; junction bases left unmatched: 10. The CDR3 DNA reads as TGTGCCAGTAGTCTACCCTCGGGACAGGGGCGAGAGACCCAGTACTTC. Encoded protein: CASSLPSGQGRETQYF.

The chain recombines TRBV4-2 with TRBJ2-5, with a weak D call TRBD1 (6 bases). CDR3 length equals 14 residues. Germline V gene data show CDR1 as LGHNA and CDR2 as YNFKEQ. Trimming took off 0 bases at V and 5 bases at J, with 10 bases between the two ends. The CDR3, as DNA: TGTGCCAGCAGCCAAGACAGGGGAGCGGAGACCCAGTACTTC. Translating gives CASSQDRGAETQYF.

In nucleotides, the CDR3 is TGTGCCAGCAGCCAACAGGGTTTCAGCCAGTATTTT. It is translated as CASSQQGFSQYF. The chain links TRBV7-9 to TRBJ2-3; perhaps TRBD1 as D (6 bases). Germline V gene data show CDR1 as SEHNR and CDR2 as FQNEAQ (reference sequence). This CDR3 has 12 residues. Trimming shortened V by 5 bases and J by 12 bases, and 15 bases separated the two germline ends.

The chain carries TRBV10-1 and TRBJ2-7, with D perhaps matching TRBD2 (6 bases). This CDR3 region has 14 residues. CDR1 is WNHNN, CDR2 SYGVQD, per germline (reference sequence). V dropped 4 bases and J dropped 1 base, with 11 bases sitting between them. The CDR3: CASSASDYSYEQYF. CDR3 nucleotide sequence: TGCGCCAGCAGTGCCTCGGACTATTCCTACGAGCAGTACTTC.

The CDR3 protein is CASSLRFGATDTQYF. The CDR3 bases are TGTGCCAGCAGCTTACGCTTTGGGGCTACAGATACGCAGTATTTT. The rearrangement joins TRBV7-2 to TRBJ2-3; D perhaps matches TRBD1 (5 bases). CDR3 length: 15 amino acids. V shed 2 bases and J shed 3 bases, with 12 bases lying between them. Germline V lookup: CDR1 SGHTA, CDR2 FQGNSA.

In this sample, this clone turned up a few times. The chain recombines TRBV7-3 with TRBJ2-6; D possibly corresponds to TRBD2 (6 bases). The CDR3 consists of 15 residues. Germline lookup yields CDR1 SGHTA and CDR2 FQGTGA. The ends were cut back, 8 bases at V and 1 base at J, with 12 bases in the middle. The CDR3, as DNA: TGTGCCAGCCGTGAGGGAGGATCTGGGGCCAACGTCCTGACTTTC. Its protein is CASREGGSGANVLTF.

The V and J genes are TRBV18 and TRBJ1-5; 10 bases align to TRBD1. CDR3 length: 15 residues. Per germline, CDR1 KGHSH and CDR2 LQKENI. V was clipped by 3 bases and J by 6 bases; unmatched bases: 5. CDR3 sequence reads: CASSPGTGDFQPQHF. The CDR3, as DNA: TGTGCCAGCTCACCCGGGACAGGGGATTTTCAGCCCCAGCATTTT.

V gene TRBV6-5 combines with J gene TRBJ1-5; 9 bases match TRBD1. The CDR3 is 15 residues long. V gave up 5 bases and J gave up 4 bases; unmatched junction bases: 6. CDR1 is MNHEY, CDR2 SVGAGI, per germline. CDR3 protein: CASSGGQGFNQPQHF. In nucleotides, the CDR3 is TGTGCCAGCAGTGGGGGACAGGGATTTAATCAGCCCCAGCATTTT.